This T cell receptor beta chain emerged from a study of CD8+ T cells in alopecia areata. Background on the study: Treatment ran 6 to 18 months, with 6 months of follow-up afterward.

Reverse transcription of extracted RNA yielded cDNA, which provided the sequencing template. The protocol was immunoSEQ multiplex PCR, while the TCRdb copy is restricted to in-frame clones and leaves out a portion. The sample gives approximately 300,000 clones, roughly 64% of which show up once; less than 2% is in the top ten. Germline CDR1 is GTSNPN and CDR2 is SVGIG (reference sequence). This CDR3 comprises 17 residues. The V end lost 5 bases, the J end lost 7 bases, and 24 bases lay between the germline ends. Stated treatment: oral pan-JAK inhibitor, 5-10 mg twice daily. V and J are TRBV30 and TRBJ1-6, with a tentative D call TRBD1 (5 bases). The sequences come from CD4+ T cells sorted from blood, collected at week 24, from a patient treated with tofacitinib. The TCR was taken from a human donor with alopecia areata. The CDR3 DNA reads as TGTGCCTGGGATACAGGTGTCGCTATCCCTTCCAATTCACCCCTCCACTTT. Protein product: CAWDTGVAIPSNSPLHF.